One and the same sample provided the 32 T cell receptor beta chains below, sequenced in a study of blood T cell repertoires in COVID-19. Sequenced by immunoSEQ multiplex PCR; TCRdb stores in-frame clones only, minus some. Here the sample spans about 320,000 clones, approximately 85% being singletons. The sequenced sample consisted of peripheral blood. The receptor source for this set is a human donor in a cohort sampled during active COVID-19.

The chain is built from TRBV13 and TRBJ1-5; TRBD1 matches at 8 bases. CDR1 PRHDT and CDR2 FYEKMQ come from the germline V gene (reference sequence). V shed 5 bases, J shed 1 base, and the junction held 4 bases outside the gene matches. This CDR3 spans 15 amino acids. The CDR3 region has the DNA TGTGCCAGCAGCCAAAGGACAGGGAGCAATCAGCCCCAGCATTTT. This encodes CASSQRTGSNQPQHF.

The CDR3, as DNA: TGTGCCATTGGGGGGACTCAGCCCCAGCATTTT. It translates to CAIGGTQPQHF. The chain combines TRBV12-3 or TRBV12-4 with TRBJ1-5; TRBD1 is a possible D gene (5 bases). The CDR3 is made up of 11 amino acids. V was shortened by 10 bases and J by 6 bases, with 10 bases between the two germline ends.

The chain links TRBV2 to TRBJ1-1, with TRBD1 identical over 9 bases. Germline CDR1 SNHLY, CDR2 FYNNEI. The CDR3 consists of 15 residues. V lost 7 bases to trimming and J lost 4 bases; unmatched junction nucleotides: 10. The DNA of the CDR3 is TGTGCCAGCAAAAAGGGGACAGGGAAGCGCACTGAAGCTTTCTTT. Translated: CASKKGTGKRTEAFF.

The gene calls are TRBV30 and TRBJ1-1; TRBD1 matches 11 bases. Per germline, CDR1 GTSNPN and CDR2 SVGIG (reference sequence). The CDR3 has 14 residues. V lost 3 bases and J lost 5; bases outside the gene matches: 5. The CDR3 here is CAWSKRDRGTEAFF. The CDR3 DNA reads TGTGCCTGGAGCAAGCGGGACAGGGGGACTGAAGCTTTCTTT.

This CDR3 reads CASSEGQGAGNTIYF. In DNA, the CDR3 is TGTGCCAGCTCAGAGGGACAGGGAGCTGGAAACACCATATATTTT. V and J are TRBV18 and TRBJ1-3, with TRBD1 matching 9 bases. The germline CDR1 and CDR2 sequences are KGHSH and LQKENI. Trimming removed 5 bases from V and 2 bases from J; junction bases left unmatched: 4. The CDR3 totals 15 residues.

The genes are TRBV6-1 and TRBJ2-3; 10 nucleotides align to TRBD2. Germline assignment: CDR1 MNHNS and CDR2 SASEGT. The CDR3 spans 16 residues. The V segment lost 2 bases and the J segment 2 bases; nucleotides outside the gene matches: 4. In DNA, the CDR3 is TGTGCCAGCAGTGAAATAAGCGGGGGGGCCACAGATACGCAGTATTTT. Translating it yields CASSEISGGATDTQYF.

The J gene is TRBJ2-3, the V gene TRBV5-8; 9 bases match TRBD1. The V segment lost 5 bases and the J segment 3 bases; nucleotides outside the gene matches: 10. The CDR3 sequence is 16 residues long. The germline gives CDR1 SGHTS, CDR2 YDEGEE. The CDR3 nucleotides are TGTGCCAGCAGACCGGGGACAGGGAGGCTTACAGATACGCAGTATTTT. This codes for CASRPGTGRLTDTQYF. Full variable domain (missing parts from reference TRBV5-8 and TRBJ2-3): EAGVTQSPTHLIKTRGQQATLRCSPISGHTSVYWYQQALGLGLQFLLWYDEGEERNRGNFPPRFSGRQFPNYSSELNVNALELEDSALYLCASRPGTGRLTDTQYFGPGTRLTVL.

This clone was observed a handful of times. The chain recombines TRBV11-2 with TRBJ2-1; possibly TRBD2 for D (6 bases). The CDR3 totals 17 residues. Germline CDR1 is SGHAT and CDR2 is FQNNGV. Between the trimmed V and J ends, which lost 5 bases and 5 bases, there was a span of 22 bases. The CDR3 loop is CASSPIWRGKNHNEQFF. The CDR3 bases are TGTGCCAGCAGCCCAATCTGGCGGGGCAAAAACCACAATGAGCAGTTCTTC.

This chain joins TRBV10-2 and TRBJ2-1; the match to TRBD2 covers 8 bases. The CDR3 contains 14 residues. With V trimmed by 3 bases and J by 8 bases, 6 bases remained unmatched. Germline V gives CDR1 WSHSY, CDR2 SAAADI. Written as DNA, the CDR3 is TGCGCCAGCAGTGACCAACGGGGGGGCCATGAGCAGTTCTTC. This gives the protein CASSDQRGGHEQFF.

The rearrangement links TRBV7-9 to TRBJ2-7; 7 nucleotides align to TRBD2. V shed 5 bases and J 5 bases; nucleotides not matched to a gene: 6. In germline, CDR1 is SEHNR, CDR2 FQNEAQ (reference sequence). The CDR3 extends over 13 amino acids. CDR3 protein: CASSPWGGNEQYF. In DNA, the CDR3 is TGTGCCAGCAGCCCCTGGGGAGGGAACGAGCAGTACTTC.

CDR3 region: CASSLGGTNSPLHF. CDR3 nucleotides: TGTGCCAGCAGCTTAGGGGGCACGAATTCACCCCTCCACTTT. The rearrangement links TRBV7-2 to TRBJ1-6; weak D call: TRBD1 (5 bases). Germline V gene lookup returns CDR1 SGHTA and CDR2 FQGNSA. Deletions cut 1 base from V and 7 bases from J, with 8 bases between. The CDR3 is 14 amino acids.

The sample holds a few counts of this clone. This rearrangement joins TRBV9 to TRBJ1-2; 7 positions match TRBD1. J gave up 3 bases and V 4 bases, and 18 bases lay outside the gene matches. This CDR3 region has 18 residues. Germline assignment: CDR1 SGDLS and CDR2 YYNGEE. The DNA of the CDR3 is TGTGCCAGCAGCCTCACCGACAGGGTCGCCCCACCTTACTATGGCTACACCTTC. It translates to CASSLTDRVAPPYYGYTF.

The chain joins TRBV19 to TRBJ1-1, with 9 bases lining up with TRBD1. Trimming cost V 5 bases and J 4 bases; bases outside gene matches: 11. The CDR3 spans 16 residues. Germline lookup yields CDR1 LNHDA and CDR2 SQIVND (reference sequence). CDR3 residues: CASSQPGQGYATEAFF. Written as DNA, the CDR3 is TGTGCCAGTAGTCAGCCGGGACAGGGATATGCCACTGAAGCTTTCTTT.

V and J are TRBV4-2 and TRBJ1-2; D remains ambiguous. The CDR3 has 13 residues. V lost 4 bases to trimming and J lost 4 bases, with 10 bases between them. CDR1 and CDR2 (germline): LGHNA, YNFKEQ. CDR3 sequence: CASSRGGGYGYTF. CDR3 coding DNA: TGTGCCAGCAGCCGCGGCGGAGGCTATGGCTACACCTTC.

The rearrangement joins TRBV29-1 to TRBJ2-2, with a tentative D call TRBD1 (5 bases). CDR3 length equals 16 residues. Per germline, CDR1 SQVTM and CDR2 ANQGSEA. Trimming stripped 7 bases from V and 0 bases from J, with 18 bases between. CDR3 in DNA: TGCAGCGCAGAGATACGCGACAGCTCGAACACCGGGGAGCTGTTTTTT. Amino acid sequence: CSAEIRDSSNTGELFF.

The chain couples TRBV7-3 to TRBJ2-2; D is uncertain. V shed 2 bases and J shed 1 base, with 11 bases lying between them. CDR3 size: 16 residues. Germline V gives CDR1 SGHTA, CDR2 FQGTGA. CDR3 coding DNA: TGTGCCAGCAGCTTATCGGTACAGCAGAACACCGGGGAGCTGTTTTTT. It codes for CASSLSVQQNTGELFF.

This clone has only a few counts. This chain uses TRBV6-4 with TRBJ1-2, with D possibly TRBD1 on 5 matching bases. This CDR3 has 15 amino acids. From germline, CDR1 is MRHNA and CDR2 SNTAGT. The ends were cut back, 5 bases at V and 5 bases at J, with 18 bases in the middle. The CDR3 loop is CASSPNLQAGYGYTF. CDR3 sequence (DNA): TGTGCCAGCAGTCCTAACTTACAGGCGGGGTATGGCTACACCTTC.

On this clone itself: This CDR3 is also generated by other DNA sequences in the sample. The V call is TRBV20-1, the J call TRBJ1-1; no reliable D call. This CDR3 is built from 11 residues. CDR1 is DFQATT, CDR2 SNEGSKA, per germline (reference sequence). Between the trimmed V and J ends, which lost 5 bases and 3 bases, there was a span of 7 bases. CDR3 nucleotide sequence: TGCAGTGCTCGTCCCTACACTGAAGCTTTCTTT. Protein sequence: CSARPYTEAFF.

The chain links TRBV3-1 (or the pseudogene TRBV3-2) to TRBJ2-2; D remains unclear. Germline V gene lookup returns CDR1 LGHDT and CDR2 YNNKEL (reference sequence). V was shortened by 4 bases and J by 0 bases, with 6 bases between the two germline ends. CDR3 length: 14 residues. CDR3 sequence reads: CASSPNTNTGELFF. As DNA, the CDR3 is TGTGCCAGCAGCCCGAACACGAACACCGGGGAGCTGTTTTTT.

This chain uses TRBV10-2 with TRBJ2-3; 7 bases line up with TRBD2. The germline CDR1 and CDR2 sequences are WSHSY and SAAADI. There are 14 residues in the CDR3. Losses at the gene ends were 4 bases for V and 2 bases for J; bases not matched to a gene: 3. CDR3 DNA sequence: TGCGCCAGCAGTGTAAGCGGGGACACAGATACGCAGTATTTT. Translation gives CASSVSGDTDTQYF.

This clone was seen ten or more times. The rearrangement uses TRBV19 and TRBJ2-2, with 7 bases that match TRBD1. This CDR3 has 15 amino acids. Per the germline V gene, CDR1 is LNHDA and CDR2 is SQIVND (reference sequence). The J segment lost 0 bases and the V segment lost 9 bases, leaving 7 bases of the junction unmatched. CDR3 sequence reads: CASQQTGTNTGELFF. The CDR3 DNA is TGTGCCAGCCAACAGACAGGGACGAACACCGGGGAGCTGTTTTTT.

This chain connects TRBV7-9 to TRBJ1-1; D possibly corresponds to TRBD1 (5 bases). CDR1 SEHNR and CDR2 FQNEAQ come from the germline V gene (reference sequence). The CDR3 totals 14 residues. Between the trimmed V and J ends, which lost 5 bases and 4 bases, there was a span of 14 bases. The CDR3, as DNA: TGTGCCAGCAGCGGGAGGGCAGGGCGCACTGAAGCTTTCTTT. Translation gives CASSGRAGRTEAFF.

A note on this clone: The same CDR3 arises from other DNA sequences in this sample as well. The rearrangement uses TRBV27 and TRBJ2-7; 7 bases are a match to TRBD1. From germline, CDR1 is MNHEY and CDR2 SMNVEV (reference sequence). The trim removed 3 bases at V and 3 bases at J, leaving 2 bases unmatched. CDR3 length: 13 amino acids. CDR3 residues: CASSLTGIYEQYF. The CDR3 DNA reads as TGTGCCAGCAGTTTGACAGGGATCTACGAGCAGTACTTC.

This chain joins TRBV2 and TRBJ2-7, with 15 bases aligning to TRBD2. V lost 6 bases and J lost 6; bases outside the gene matches: 9. Germline values: CDR1 SNHLY, CDR2 FYNNEI. The CDR3 has 16 residues. The CDR3 DNA follows: TGTGCCAGCAGCGCCGATGGACTAGCGGGGGGGGGCGAGCAGTACTTC. Its translation: CASSADGLAGGGEQYF.

V is TRBV2 and J is TRBJ1-1, with D uncertain. From germline, CDR1 is SNHLY and CDR2 FYNNEI. Trimming pared 3 bases from V and 0 bases from J, leaving 5 bases between. This CDR3 region has 13 residues. CDR3 amino acids: CASSDTLNTEAFF. CDR3 bases: TGTGCCAGCAGTGATACATTGAACACTGAAGCTTTCTTT.

The rearrangement links TRBV5-6 to TRBJ2-1; D unclear. Germline V gene data show CDR1 as SGHDT and CDR2 as YYEEEE. The CDR3 covers 12 residues. The V gene lost 4 bases and the J gene lost 7 bases, with 9 bases spanning the gap. Here the CDR3 DNA reads TGTGCCAGCAGCCTGGTTCCTAATGAGCAGTTCTTC. Translated: CASSLVPNEQFF. The whole variable domain, filled in from reference TRBV5-6 and TRBJ2-1, reads DAGVTQSPTHLIKTRGQQVTLRCSPKSGHDTVSWYQQALGQGPQFIFQYYEEEERQRGNFPDRFSGHQFPNYSSELNVNALLLGDSALYLCASSLVPNEQFFGPGTRLTVL.

The rearrangement uses TRBV5-6 and TRBJ1-1; 7 bases line up with TRBD1. Germline CDR1 reads SGHDT; CDR2 reads YYEEEE. The V and J ends lost 5 bases and 0 bases, in that order; junction bases with no gene match: 4. This CDR3 spans 14 amino acids. DNA for the CDR3: TGTGCCAGCAGACCCAGGGGGATGAACACTGAAGCTTTCTTT. Translated: CASRPRGMNTEAFF.

V is TRBV9 and J is TRBJ1-1; 8 bases are a match to TRBD1. The germline V gene encodes CDR1 SGDLS and CDR2 YYNGEE. The CDR3 extends over 15 amino acids. The V segment lost 3 bases and the J segment 2 bases; nucleotides outside the gene matches: 6. CDR3 loop: CASSADRGANTEAFF. Here the CDR3 DNA reads TGTGCCAGCAGCGCCGACAGGGGAGCCAACACTGAAGCTTTCTTT.

This chain joins TRBV7-9 and TRBJ1-4; D unresolved. Germline assignment: CDR1 SEHNR and CDR2 FQNEAQ (reference sequence). There are 15 residues in the CDR3. Trimming took 1 base from V and 5 from J, leaving 11 bases between them. CDR3: CASSLVQRKNEKLFF. CDR3 DNA: TGTGCCAGCAGCTTAGTTCAGCGGAAGAATGAAAAACTGTTTTTT. Filled out from reference TRBV7-9 and TRBJ1-4, the complete variable domain reads DTGVSQNPRHKITKRGQNVTFRCDPISEHNRLYWYRQTLGQGPEFLTYFQNEAQLEKSRLLSDRFSAERPKGSFSTLEIQRTEQGDSAMYLCASSLVQRKNEKLFFGSGTQLSVL.

This chain joins TRBV6-2 or TRBV6-3 and TRBJ1-4, with D maybe TRBD1 (5 bases). Per the germline V gene, CDR1 is MNHEY and CDR2 is SVGEGT. The CDR3 covers 14 residues. The V end lost 5 bases, the J end lost 8 bases, and 15 bases lay between the germline ends. For the CDR3, the DNA is TGTGCCAGCAGTCACGGGGGGATACGCGAAAAACTGTTTTTT. Amino acids: CASSHGGIREKLFF.

The chain uses TRBV18 and TRBJ1-1, with D possibly TRBD1 on 6 matching bases. The V gene lost 5 bases and the J gene lost 7 bases, with 11 bases spanning the gap. The CDR3 consists of 12 residues. The germline V gene encodes CDR1 KGHSH and CDR2 LQKENI. CDR3: CASSAGAGEAFF. CDR3 sequence (DNA): TGTGCCAGCTCAGCGGGGGCAGGTGAAGCTTTCTTT. Complete variable domain (other parts from reference TRBV18 and TRBJ1-1): NAGVMQNPRHLVRRRGQEARLRCSPMKGHSHVYWYRQLPEEGLKFMVYLQKENIIDESGMPKERFSAEFPKEGPSILRIQQVVRGDSAAYFCASSAGAGEAFFGQGTRLTVV.

In its sample, this clone was seen once. The sample carries other DNA sequences with the same CDR3. The CDR3 sequence: CASSGQGNTEAFF. Here the CDR3 DNA reads TGTGCCAGCTCAGGACAGGGGAACACTGAAGCTTTCTTT. The chain carries TRBV18 and TRBJ1-1; 8 positions agree with TRBD1. J lost 1 base, V lost 5 bases, and 0 bases had no gene match. This CDR3 is 13 amino acids long. Germline V gene sequence: CDR1 KGHSH, CDR2 LQKENI.